This entry is about one T cell receptor beta chain. V lost 4 bases, J lost 4 bases, and 9 bases stayed unmatched. The CDR3 has 16 residues. Germline CDR1 is LNHDA and CDR2 is SQIVND (reference sequence). These data are taken from a study of blood T cell repertoires in COVID-19. The protocol was immunoSEQ multiplex PCR, while the TCRdb copy is restricted to in-frame clones and leaves out a portion. The sample lists tens of thousands of clones, about 87% occurring once. This TCR came from a woman between 50 and 59 years old with acute or convalescent COVID-19. The chain combines TRBV19 with TRBJ2-7; 11 bases line up with TRBD2. The specimen sequenced was peripheral blood. The CDR3 reads CASSNSFGTSGYEQYF. The CDR3 DNA sequence: TGTGCCAGTAGTAATTCATTTGGGACTAGCGGTTACGAGCAGTACTTC.